A single sample gave rise to the 10 T cell receptor beta chains below, sequenced in a study of T cell responses to AZD1222 COVID-19 vaccine. Using immunoSEQ multiplex PCR, the repertoire was profiled, and TCRdb retains in-frame clones only, with some absent. This sample has 95,000 to 100,000 clones, with about 90% found just once. The sample here was peripheral blood, taken on day 0 of AZD1222 vaccination. These receptors came from an adult in good health.

The rearrangement links TRBV11-3 to TRBJ1-1; D ambiguous. The germline CDR1 and CDR2 sequences are SGHNT and YENEEA. Trimming stripped 3 bases from V and 5 bases from J, with 10 bases between. The CDR3 length is 13 residues. The CDR3 DNA reads as TGTGCCAGCAGCTTTGGCGCGACGACTGAAGCTTTCTTT. The encoded protein is CASSFGATTEAFF.

The rearrangement uses TRBV15 and TRBJ1-2; 8 nucleotides match TRBD1. The J segment lost 2 bases and the V segment lost 5 bases, leaving 4 bases of the junction unmatched. This CDR3 has 14 amino acids. The germline CDR1 and CDR2 sequences are LNHNV and YYDKDF (reference sequence). The CDR3 sequence is CATSLDRGNYGYTF. The CDR3 region has the DNA TGTGCCACCAGCCTAGACAGGGGCAACTATGGCTACACCTTC.

This clone has a single count. The chain employs TRBV6-8 and TRBJ2-3; 7 nucleotides agree with TRBD2. This CDR3 is built from 18 residues. The J segment lost 1 base and the V segment lost 2 bases, leaving 12 bases of the junction unmatched. CDR1 is MNHGY, CDR2 SAAAGT, per germline. This chain's CDR3 is CASSYPGGREIRTDTQYF. The CDR3 region has the DNA TGTGCCAGCAGTTACCCAGGCGGGCGGGAGATACGCACAGATACGCAGTATTTT.

This chain uses TRBV7-7 with TRBJ2-2, with D uncertain. This CDR3 region has 12 residues. Between the trimmed V and J ends, which lost 6 bases and 2 bases, there was a span of 4 bases. Germline V lookup: CDR1 SSHAT, CDR2 FNYEAQ (reference sequence). CDR3: CASRHNTGELFF. The DNA for the CDR3 is TGTGCCAGCAGACATAACACCGGGGAGCTGTTTTTT.

The rearrangement joins TRBV15 to TRBJ2-3; the D is unclear. The V end was cut by 1 base, the J end by 0 bases, with 14 bases between. This CDR3 is 17 amino acids long. Germline V CDR1 and CDR2: LNHNV, YYDKDF (reference sequence). The CDR3 sequence: CATSRVPEVASTDTQYF. CDR3 nucleotides: TGTGCCACCAGCAGAGTTCCGGAAGTGGCTAGCACAGATACGCAGTATTTT.

The chain is built from TRBV14 and TRBJ1-1, with D perhaps TRBD1 (5 bases). Germline CDR1 SGHDN, CDR2 FVKESK. The CDR3 totals 15 residues. Trimming pared 0 bases from V and 1 base from J, leaving 9 bases between. CDR3 amino acids: CASSQEAQGNTEAFF. Written as DNA, the CDR3 is TGTGCCAGCAGCCAAGAGGCGCAGGGGAACACTGAAGCTTTCTTT. Full variable domain (rest looked up from reference TRBV14 and TRBJ1-1): EAGVTQFPSHSVIEKGQTVTLRCDPISGHDNLYWYRRVMGKEIKFLLHFVKESKQDESGMPNNRFLAERTGGTYSTLKVQPAELEDSGVYFCASSQEAQGNTEAFFGQGTRLTVV.

This chain connects TRBV28 to TRBJ2-7; 10 positions match TRBD1. This CDR3 is 15 amino acids long. The V and J ends lost 6 bases and 7 bases, in that order; junction bases with no gene match: 12. CDR1 is MDHEN, CDR2 SYDVKM, per germline. For the CDR3, the DNA is TGTGCCAGCAGCTTTTACGACAGGGGGCTGCAAGAGCAGTACTTC. Its protein product is CASSFYDRGLQEQYF.

This clone was picked up one time. The genes are TRBV19 and TRBJ2-7, with TRBD1 identical over 7 bases. V lost 3 bases and J lost 1; bases outside the gene matches: 3. The CDR3 contains 14 residues. CDR1 LNHDA and CDR2 SQIVND come from the germline V gene (reference sequence). In nucleotides, the CDR3 is TGTGCCAGTAGTATCTGGGACAGTTCCTACGAGCAGTACTTC. This encodes CASSIWDSSYEQYF.

The V call is TRBV30, the J call TRBJ2-7; no clear D. From germline, CDR1 is GTSNPN and CDR2 SVGIG (reference sequence). The V gene lost 1 base and the J gene lost 2 bases, with 9 bases spanning the gap. The CDR3 is 13 amino acids. CDR3 nucleotides: TGTGCCTGGAGTGGAAGGGCTACCTACGAGCAGTACTTC. It specifies CAWSGRATYEQYF.

This sequence joins TRBV5-1 and TRBJ2-3; TRBD2 matches 7 bases. The CDR3 has 14 amino acids. V gave up 5 bases and J gave up 2 bases; unmatched junction bases: 5. Germline lookup yields CDR1 SGHRS and CDR2 YFSETQ. CDR3 nucleotide sequence: TGCGCCAGCAGGTCGCTAGCGGTCACAGATACGCAGTATTTT. This encodes CASRSLAVTDTQYF. Based on the CDR3 plus reference TRBV5-1 and TRBJ2-3, the full variable domain is KAGVTQTPRYLIKTRGQQVTLSCSPISGHRSVSWYQQTPGQGLQFLFEYFSETQRNKGNFPGRFSGRQFSNSRSEMNVSTLELGDSALYLCASRSLAVTDTQYFGPGTRLTVL.